Listed here is a single T cell receptor beta chain. Source study methods: How many nucleated cells were present was estimated from reference gene primer amplification. Data came from immunoSEQ multiplex PCR; TCRdb stores just in-frame clones and leaves some out. V and J calls and clone size are copied from that table; D and trimming were computed from the DNA. The repertoire holds around 270,000 clones, 88% seen once, with roughly 3% in the top ten. Trimming at V came to 6 bases and at J to 5 bases, leaving 2 bases not matched to a gene. Germline V gene lookup returns CDR1 MRHNA and CDR2 SNTAGT. The CDR3 length is 13 residues. These data come from a study of blood T cell repertoires in COVID-19. Study-level information: Both acute and convalescent COVID-19 samples were obtained from the United States, Italy and Spain. T cells, B-cell-depleted T cells, or PBMCs supplied cDNA or gDNA.

Recruits, aged roughly 18 to 95 years, lived in about two dozen US areas. The sequence came from a middle-aged woman who had been exposed to COVID-19. The sequencing sample was made of PBMCs or T cells enriched from blood (not recorded which). This sequence joins TRBV6-4 and TRBJ2-2; the match to TRBD1 covers 8 bases. The CDR3 nucleotides read TGTGCCAGCAGCCGACAGGGGACCGGGGAGCTGTTTTTT. Protein sequence: CASSRQGTGELFF.